This T cell receptor beta chain was documented in a study of post-analysis software for immune sequencing data. About the research overall: Included among the disease courses, which were recorded for the cohort, were relapsing-remitting, secondary progressive and progressive-relapsing multiple sclerosis.

The TCR beta cDNA libraries contained unique molecular identifiers. MiXCR was run by TCRdb on the PCR reads, yielding one entry per CDR3 protein. The table lists over 700,000 distinct CDR3 sequences, roughly 27% of them singletons. The receptor's source is a girl aged 10 to 17 with multiple sclerosis. The specimen was blood.

CDR3 loop: CASSVGASGGFGEQFF. The CDR3 DNA sequence: TGTGCCAGCAGCGTAGGGGCTAGCGGGGGGTTCGGTGAGCAGTTCTTC. The V call is TRBV9, the J call TRBJ2-1, with 11 bases identical to TRBD2. The CDR3 is made up of 16 amino acids. Looked up from germline, CDR1 is SGDLS and CDR2 is YYNGEE. The V segment lost 0 bases and the J segment 9 bases; nucleotides outside the gene matches: 8.